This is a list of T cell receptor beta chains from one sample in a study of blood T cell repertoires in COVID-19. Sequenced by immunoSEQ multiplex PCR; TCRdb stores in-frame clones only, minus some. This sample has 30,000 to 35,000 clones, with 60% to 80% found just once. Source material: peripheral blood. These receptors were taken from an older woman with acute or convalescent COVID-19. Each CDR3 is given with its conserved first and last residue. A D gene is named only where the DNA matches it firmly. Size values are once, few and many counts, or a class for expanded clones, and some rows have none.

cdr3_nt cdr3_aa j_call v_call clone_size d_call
TGTGCCTGGAGTTGGGGACAATCTTCAGATACGCAGTATTTT CAWSWGQSSDTQYF TRBJ2-3 TRBV30 NA NA
TGCGCCAGCAGCTTGGGTCAGGCGAACAATGAGCAGTTCTTC CASSLGQANNEQFF TRBJ2-1 TRBV5-1 few NA
TGCAGCGTAACAAGACTAGCGAGAGATACGCAGTATTTT CSVTRLARDTQYF TRBJ2-3 TRBV29-1 NA TRBD2
TGCGCCAGCAGCTTGGGACAGGGGGCGCAGATCAATGAGCAGTTCTTC CASSLGQGAQINEQFF TRBJ2-1 TRBV5-1 NA TRBD1
TGTGCCAGCTGGGTGGGGACAGGGGATTCACCCCTCCACTTT CASWVGTGDSPLHF TRBJ1-6 TRBV5-5 NA TRBD1
TGTGCCAGCAGCCCGCGGACAGGGGTGTGGGACACTGAAGCTTTCTTT CASSPRTGVWDTEAFF TRBJ1-1 TRBV9 few TRBD1
TGTGCCAGCTCCCCACGACAAGAGACGAGCAATCAGCCCCAGCATTTT CASSPRQETSNQPQHF TRBJ1-5 TRBV18 NA NA
TGTGCCACCAAGGGGGATATTTCCTACAATGAGCAGTTCTTC CATKGDISYNEQFF TRBJ2-1 TRBV28 NA NA
TGCGCCAGCAGCTTGGATTCAACAGGGGGCATGTATGGCTACACCTTC CASSLDSTGGMYGYTF TRBJ1-2 TRBV5-1 NA TRBD1
TGTGCCAGCAGTGAATGGGGGGGGTCAAACACTGAAGCTTTCTTT CASSEWGGSNTEAFF TRBJ1-1 TRBV25-1 once NA
TGTGCCATCAGGCCCGGGACAGGGGCGGAAGCTCACCACAGTGGCTATGGCTACACCTTC CAIRPGTGAEAHHSGYGYTF TRBJ1-2 TRBV10-3 once TRBD1
TGTGCCAGCAGTTGGGGTAGCGGGCCCCAAGAGACCCAGTACTTC CASSWGSGPQETQYF TRBJ2-5 TRBV6-5 NA TRBD2
TGCAGTGCTAGTACTAGCGGGGGGGCGAGCTCCTACAATGAGCAGTTCTTC CSASTSGGASSYNEQFF TRBJ2-1 TRBV20-1 NA TRBD2
TGTGCCAGCAGCCAAGATACAGTAGCGGGCAGGGGATCCGGCTACACCTTC CASSQDTVAGRGSGYTF TRBJ1-2 TRBV3-1/TRBV3-2 NA NA
TGCGCCAGCAGCCGCGAGGACAGGGGGTCCTACGAGCAGTACTTC CASSREDRGSYEQYF TRBJ2-7 TRBV5-1 NA TRBD1
TGTGCCAGCACCCCGGGAGGGCTATACAATGAGCAGTTCTTC CASTPGGLYNEQFF TRBJ2-1 TRBV6-1 NA TRBD2
TGTGCCAGCACCAGACAGGGGGCGAGTAATGAAAAACTGTTTTTT CASTRQGASNEKLFF TRBJ1-4 TRBV2 NA TRBD1
TGTGCCAGCAGCTTGCAATCCAGCGGCACTGAAGCTTTCTTT CASSLQSSGTEAFF TRBJ1-1 TRBV7-2 NA NA
TGCAGCGTGGCCGCACAGGGTTGGGCTGAAGCTTTCTTT CSVAAQGWAEAFF TRBJ1-1 TRBV29-1 NA NA
TGCGCCAGCAGCTCGGAGGGGGCTAACTACAATGAGCAGTTCTTC CASSSEGANYNEQFF TRBJ2-1 TRBV5-1 NA NA
TGTGCCAGCAGTTACTCCCGGGACAGGGGGTCCGGGGAGCTGTTTTTT CASSYSRDRGSGELFF TRBJ2-2 TRBV6-5 few TRBD1
TGTGCCAGCAGTGAAACGGGACAGGCTAATGAAAAACTGTTTTTT CASSETGQANEKLFF TRBJ1-4 TRBV6-1 few TRBD1
TGTGCCGGAGGGGGCCAGGAAAATCAGCCCCAGCATTTT CAGGGQENQPQHF TRBJ1-5 TRBV5-8 NA TRBD1
TGTGCCAGTAGTAAGCTTGGGGCTGCCTACGAGCAGTACTTC CASSKLGAAYEQYF TRBJ2-7 TRBV19 few NA
TGTGCCACCTGGACAGCTTTTAACCATGGCTACACCTTC CATWTAFNHGYTF TRBJ1-2 TRBV19 NA NA